The entry below gives a single T cell receptor beta chain sequence along with its context. Its target is unknown. This record belongs to a study of OX40 agonist ivuxolimab in advanced cancers. Study context: Aged roughly 23 to 79 with a mean of approximately 60 years, they were around 83% male. People who had prior anti-PD-1, anti-PD-L1 or anti-CTLA-4 therapy could take part, and about 40% had some. General study results and limits: At 0.1 to 3.0 mg/kg, CD4+ and CD8+ blood T cells expanded clonally by week 6.

This table comes from immunoSEQ multiplex PCR, and its TCRdb copy is limited to in-frame clones, with some not included. The sample holds approximately 76,000 clones; 75% to 90% are singletons and the top ten take less than 6.5%. From germline, CDR1 is SGHRS and CDR2 YFSETQ. V was trimmed by 2 bases and J by 1 base, leaving 19 bases between them. The CDR3 is 17 amino acids. Material: CD4+ or CD8+ T cells sorted from blood, obtained in a trial of the OX40 agonist ivuxolimab. The gene calls are TRBV5-1 and TRBJ2-7; tentative D call: TRBD2 (6 bases). The sequence derives from an adult with an advanced solid tumor such as melanoma, head and neck, liver or kidney cancer. Written as DNA, the CDR3 is TGCGCCAGCAGCTTCTCCGGGGGACCTAACGAGTCCTACGAGCAGTACTTC. Protein sequence: CASSFSGGPNESYEQYF.